The entry that follows covers one T cell receptor beta chain sequence. Its target is not known. V was shortened by 6 bases and J by 0 bases, with 10 bases between the two germline ends. The CDR3 length is 14 residues. Germline V CDR1 and CDR2: LNHDA, SQIVND (reference sequence). This table comes from immunoSEQ multiplex PCR, and its TCRdb copy is limited to in-frame clones, with some not included. The profile shows 20,000 to 25,000 clones, approximately 67% of them singletons. The entry originates in a study of early stage breast cancer tumors. Points from the study as a whole: Commonly generated sequences made up most enriched TCRB sequences shared between patients.

This sequence joins TRBV19 and TRBJ2-3; D gene ambiguous. Sequencing was carried out using breast tumor tissue. The TCR sequence derives from a person between 55 and 69 years old with breast cancer. CDR3 nucleotides: TGTGCCAGTAGGATACAGATGAGCACAGATACGCAGTATTTT. Translating it yields CASRIQMSTDTQYF.